This T cell receptor beta chain was sequenced for a study of Ad26.COV2.S vaccination and SARS-CoV-2 variants. General study findings and limits: Vaccine and placebo groups showed comparable non-spike TCR breadth.

CDR1 and CDR2 (germline): SGHTA, FQGTGA. V was pared by 6 bases and J by 5 bases, with 6 bases of the junction left unmatched. This CDR3 is 16 amino acids long. A word on this clone: Its matching antigen is unknown.

Using immunoSEQ multiplex PCR, the repertoire was profiled, and TCRdb retains in-frame clones only, with some absent. The table includes a few hundred thousand clones, 90% detected once. Treatment in this sample: around 19 received Ad26.COV2.S at low or high dose, single or two shots; several received placebo; per-sample allocation not given. On day 63 after the first injection, vaccine and placebo recipients gave samples. This specimen consisted of peripheral blood, obtained in a trial of Ad26.COV2.S vaccine versus placebo. The TCR sequence derives from a person between 18 and 65 years old who received the Ad26.COV2.S COVID-19 vaccine or a placebo. This rearrangement joins TRBV7-3 to TRBJ2-2; 13 bases align to TRBD2. The CDR3 protein is CASRKGLAGETGELFF. The CDR3 DNA is TGTGCCAGCAGAAAAGGACTAGCGGGAGAGACCGGGGAGCTGTTTTTT.